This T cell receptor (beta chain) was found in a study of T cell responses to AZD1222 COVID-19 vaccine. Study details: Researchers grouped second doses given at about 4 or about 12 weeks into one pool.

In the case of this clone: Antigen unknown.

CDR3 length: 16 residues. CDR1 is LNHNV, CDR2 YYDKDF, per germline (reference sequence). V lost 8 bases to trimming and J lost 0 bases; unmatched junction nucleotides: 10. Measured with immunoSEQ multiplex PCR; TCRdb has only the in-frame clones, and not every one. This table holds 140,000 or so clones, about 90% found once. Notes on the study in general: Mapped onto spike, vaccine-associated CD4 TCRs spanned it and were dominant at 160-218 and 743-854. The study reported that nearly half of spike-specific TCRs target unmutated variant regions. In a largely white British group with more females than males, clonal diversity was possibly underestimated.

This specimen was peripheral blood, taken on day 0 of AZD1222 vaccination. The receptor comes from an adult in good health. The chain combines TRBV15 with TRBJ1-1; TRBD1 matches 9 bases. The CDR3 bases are TGTGCCACCCGGTGGACAGGGGTAAAGGTGAACACTGAAGCTTTCTTT. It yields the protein CATRWTGVKVNTEAFF.